The source of this T cell receptor beta chain is a study of Graves' ophthalmopathy and Graves' hyperthyroidism. Overall study context: Hyperthyroidism counted as stable given no ophthalmopathy within 18 months of follow-up.

This clonotype came up many times. Newly diagnosed hyperthyroidism donors, aged 18 to 65, duration under 2 months. Beta-chain TCR CDR3 regions were amplified from RNA transcripts. First-round RT-PCR employed HTBI primers, with a second-round multiplex PCR after it. TCRdb redid the calling of the multiplex PCR reads with MiXCR, one entry per CDR3 protein. The table includes 900,000 to 1,200,000 distinct CDR3 sequences, 36% detected once. The CDR3 length is 14 residues. The germline V gene has CDR1 SEHNR and CDR2 FQNEAQ (reference sequence). V lost 6 bases and J lost 1, with 12 bases in between. This rearrangement joins TRBV7-9 to TRBJ2-5; unclear D gene. This clonotype was sampled from an adult man with Graves' hyperthyroidism. Sequenced: peripheral blood or thyroid tissue (not recorded which). The CDR3 nucleotides read TGTGCCAGCAGTACCACCGTGATCCAAGAGACCCAGTACTTC. This encodes CASSTTVIQETQYF.